This entry lists 27 T cell receptor beta chains sequenced from one sample in a study of T cell repertoires in cytomegalovirus infection. TCRdb processed the reads anew with MiXCR; each CDR3 protein has one entry. The sample includes around 710,000 distinct CDR3 sequences, 29% of them seen just once. These receptors' targets are unknown. The specimen comprised cultured CD8+ T cells from PBMCs, sampled from culture after CMV antigen stimulation. The receptors originated from a human donor in good health (CMV status not recorded). Some clones in this sample may be carry-over from other donors' samples.

This clonotype was seen more than once but under ten times. The chain employs TRBV19 and TRBJ2-3; D remains unclear. Germline CDR1 reads LNHDA; CDR2 reads SQIVND (reference sequence). The CDR3 extends over 14 amino acids. The germline V and J ends were trimmed by 3 bases and 8 bases, with 15 bases remaining between them. Written as DNA, the CDR3 is TGTGCCAGTAGTATTAAACTCCTCGAAGGTACGCAGTATTTT. Residues: CASSIKLLEGTQYF.

This clonotype was seen ten or more times. The V gene is TRBV7-3, the J gene TRBJ2-3; D is unclear. V lost 3 bases to trimming and J lost 0 bases, with 10 bases between them. The V gene's germline CDR1 is SGHTA and CDR2 FQGTGA. The CDR3 length is 15 residues. The CDR3 region has the DNA TGTGCCAGCAGCTTGAAGTTAACTAGCACAGATACGCAGTATTTT. This translates into CASSLKLTSTDTQYF.

This clonotype has just a few counts. V and J are TRBV6-2 or TRBV6-3 and TRBJ1-2, with D maybe TRBD1 (5 bases). V dropped 6 bases and J dropped 0 bases, with 14 bases sitting between them. The CDR3 runs to 15 residues. Germline loops: CDR1 MNHEY, CDR2 SVGEGT. CDR3 residues: CASSEPRDSNYGYTF. For the CDR3, the DNA is TGTGCCAGCAGCGAACCCAGGGACTCTAACTATGGCTACACCTTC.

The chain joins TRBV7-9 to TRBJ1-5, with 7 bases that match TRBD1. The CDR3 extends over 14 amino acids. Germline V gene data show CDR1 as SEHNR and CDR2 as FQNEAQ (reference sequence). V lost 5 bases, J lost 3 bases, and 4 bases stayed unmatched. The CDR3, as DNA: TGTGCCAGCAGCATGGGACAGATCAATCAGCCCCAGCATTTT. Protein product: CASSMGQINQPQHF.

This clonotype was observed a handful of times. This chain joins TRBV7-9 and TRBJ1-1; no firm D call. V was clipped by 1 base and J by 6 bases, with 18 bases between them. This CDR3 comprises 16 residues. The germline V gene encodes CDR1 SEHNR and CDR2 FQNEAQ (reference sequence). The CDR3 is CASSLGWYQGIPEAFF. The CDR3 DNA reads as TGTGCCAGCAGCTTAGGATGGTATCAAGGGATCCCTGAAGCTTTCTTT.

This clonotype occurred many times. This chain links TRBV6-5 with TRBJ1-1; D unresolved. Germline V lookup: CDR1 MNHEY, CDR2 SVGAGI. This CDR3 spans 14 amino acids. V was trimmed by 2 bases and J by 1 base, leaving 8 bases between them. CDR3 in DNA: TGTGCCAGCAGTTACCGGGGTCCGAACACTGAAGCTTTCTTT. Protein: CASSYRGPNTEAFF.

This sequence joins TRBV12-3 or TRBV12-4 and TRBJ1-2; 10 bases align to TRBD1. After removal of 6 bases from V and 7 bases from J, the junction contained 11 bases not matched to a gene. This CDR3 is 15 amino acids long. The CDR3 is CASSSPETGGPGYTF. CDR3 in DNA: TGTGCCAGCAGCTCCCCAGAGACAGGGGGCCCTGGCTACACCTTC.

This rearrangement joins TRBV24-1 to TRBJ2-7; no firm D call. Trimming stripped 2 bases from V and 7 bases from J, with 11 bases between. Germline values: CDR1 KGHDR, CDR2 SFDVKD. CDR3 length: 13 residues. CDR3 DNA sequence: TGTGCCACCAGTGATTCGGAGTTTGGGGAGCAGTACTTC. This codes for CATSDSEFGEQYF.

The genes are TRBV12-3 or TRBV12-4 and TRBJ2-1; D possibly corresponds to TRBD2 (6 bases). V lost 6 bases and J 7 bases, leaving 13 bases between the germline ends. There are 13 residues in the CDR3. The CDR3 loop reads CASSGSGGNEQFF. CDR3 sequence (DNA): TGTGCCAGCAGCGGGTCTGGGGGGAATGAGCAGTTCTTC.

V usage is TRBV4-1 and J usage is TRBJ1-1; no clear D gene. CDR1 is MGHRA, CDR2 YSYEKL, per germline. Trimming stripped 2 bases from V and 5 bases from J, with 9 bases between. The CDR3 is 13 residues long. CDR3 coding DNA: TGCGCCAGCAGCCAACGGACGGTGACTGAAGCTTTCTTT. Its translation is CASSQRTVTEAFF.

This chain links TRBV13 with TRBJ2-7; D may be TRBD1 (6 bases). The germline CDR1 and CDR2 sequences are PRHDT and FYEKMQ (reference sequence). Trimming took 5 bases from V and 3 from J, leaving 14 bases between them. The CDR3 consists of 14 residues. The DNA for the CDR3 is TGTGCCAGCAGCGCAAGGGACAAGCACTACGAGCAGTACGTC. It encodes CASSARDKHYEQYV.

This clonotype has more than one count but fewer than ten. This chain links TRBV12-3 or TRBV12-4 with TRBJ2-7; the D gene is possibly TRBD2 (6 bases). Trimming removed 5 bases from V and 6 bases from J, with 20 bases in between. CDR3 length equals 15 residues. The CDR3: CASSPSGGTGGEQYV. CDR3 DNA: TGTGCCAGCAGTCCATCTGGGGGGACCGGAGGCGAGCAGTACGTC.

The CDR3 sequence: CASSLAAAGGYNEQFF. DNA of the CDR3: TGTGCCAGCAGCTTAGCGGCGGCGGGGGGCTACAATGAGCAGTTCTTC. J is TRBJ2-1 and V is TRBV11-1; the match to TRBD2 covers 8 bases. This CDR3 is built from 16 residues. The V segment lost 0 bases and the J segment 3 bases; nucleotides outside the gene matches: 4. Germline CDR1 is SGHAT and CDR2 is FQDESV (reference sequence).

The chain carries TRBV2 and TRBJ2-7, with 11 bases that match TRBD2. Per the germline V gene, CDR1 is SNHLY and CDR2 is FYNNEI. The V and J ends lost 10 bases and 2 bases, in that order; junction bases with no gene match: 10. There are 15 residues in the CDR3. The CDR3 DNA follows: TGTGCCATGTCCCTAGCGGGGGGTTACGCCTACGAGCAGTACTTC. Translation gives CAMSLAGGYAYEQYF.

The chain joins TRBV2 to TRBJ2-3; 8 bases match TRBD2. Germline V lookup: CDR1 SNHLY, CDR2 FYNNEI. The length of the CDR3 is 14 residues. V shed 7 bases and J 7 bases; nucleotides not matched to a gene: 10. DNA for the CDR3: TGTGCCAGCAAGGGAGCGGGCGGGAGGAATACGCAGTATTTT. This codes for CASKGAGGRNTQYF. The entire variable domain, with the rest obtained from reference TRBV2 and TRBJ2-3, is as follows: EPEVTQTPSHQVTQMGQEVILRCVPISNHLYFYWYRQILGQKVEFLVSFYNNEISEKSEIFDDQFSVERPDGSNFTLKIRSTKLEDSAMYFCASKGAGGRNTQYFGPGTRLTVL.

The gene calls are TRBV6-6 and TRBJ2-7; D call uncertain. Germline lookup yields CDR1 MNHNY and CDR2 SVGAGI (reference sequence). Trimming stripped 0 bases from V and 5 bases from J, with 8 bases between. The CDR3 covers 13 residues. CDR3 in amino acids: CASSYSNIHEQYV. In DNA form, the CDR3 reads TGTGCCAGCAGTTACTCGAACATCCACGAGCAGTACGTC.

This chain connects TRBV4-2 to TRBJ2-3; TRBD1 or TRBD2 may be the D gene (7 bases each). The germline gives CDR1 LGHNA, CDR2 YNFKEQ. V dropped 4 bases and J dropped 5 bases, with 13 bases sitting between them. The CDR3 totals 14 residues. CDR3 in DNA: TGTGCCAGCAGCCCAGGGGGGGAAATAGATACGCAGTATTTT. Amino acid sequence: CASSPGGEIDTQYF.

This chain connects TRBV10-3 to TRBJ2-1; 9 bases line up with TRBD1. This CDR3 has 14 residues. The V and J ends lost 2 bases and 7 bases, in that order; junction bases with no gene match: 3. Germline V gene data show CDR1 as ENHRY and CDR2 as SYGVKD. CDR3 nucleotide sequence: TGTGCCATCAGTGAGGACAGGGGGTGGAATGAGCAGTTCTTC. It translates to CAISEDRGWNEQFF.

The gene calls are TRBV24-1 and TRBJ2-2, with D perhaps matching TRBD1 (6 bases). The V end was cut by 2 bases, the J end by 7 bases, with 13 bases between. CDR3 length: 15 residues. Per the germline V gene, CDR1 is KGHDR and CDR2 is SFDVKD. The CDR3 reads CATSDSVTGIGELFF. The CDR3 coding sequence is TGTGCCACCAGTGATTCCGTCACAGGGATCGGGGAGCTGTTTTTT.

This clonotype came up a few times. The chain recombines TRBV4-1 with TRBJ2-4, with no clear D. Germline CDR1 is MGHRA and CDR2 is YSYEKL. The CDR3 length is 14 residues. Trimming removed 2 bases from V and 2 bases from J, with 7 bases in between. The CDR3 protein is CASSQRDSKNIQYF. The DNA for the CDR3 is TGCGCCAGCAGCCAAAGGGATTCCAAAAACATTCAGTACTTC.

This clonotype has ten or more counts. This rearrangement joins TRBV7-6 to TRBJ2-2, with unresolved D. The germline CDR1 and CDR2 sequences are SGHVS and FNYEAQ. The CDR3 covers 12 residues. The germline V and J ends were trimmed by 2 bases and 4 bases, with 2 bases remaining between them. The CDR3 here is CASSLSTGELFF. For the CDR3, the DNA is TGTGCCAGCAGCTTAAGCACCGGGGAGCTGTTTTTT.

V and J are TRBV7-6 and TRBJ1-1; D gene uncertain. V was trimmed by 7 bases and J by 1 base, leaving 13 bases between them. This CDR3 comprises 14 residues. CDR1 is SGHVS and CDR2 is FNYEAQ in the germline V gene. The CDR3 reads CASIPATPNTEAFF. The CDR3 DNA sequence: TGTGCCAGCATCCCCGCGACCCCGAACACTGAAGCTTTCTTT.

The V gene is TRBV11-2, the J gene TRBJ2-3; 12 bases agree with TRBD2. The J segment lost 2 bases and the V segment lost 3 bases, leaving 9 bases of the junction unmatched. The CDR3 has 18 residues. CDR1 SGHAT and CDR2 FQNNGV come from the germline V gene. CDR3 bases: TGTGCCAGCAGCTTGACTAGCGGGGGCCAATTGACCACAGATACGCAGTATTTT. Its protein product is CASSLTSGGQLTTDTQYF.

The V and J genes are TRBV6-2 or TRBV6-3 and TRBJ2-1; D might be TRBD1 or TRBD2, each matching 6 bases. Trimming took 7 bases from V and 3 from J, leaving 16 bases between them. CDR3 size: 15 residues. Looked up from germline, CDR1 is MNHEY and CDR2 is SVGEGT. CDR3 protein: CASTFWGAHYNEQFF. The CDR3 nucleotides read TGTGCCAGCACCTTCTGGGGGGCTCACTACAATGAGCAGTTCTTC.

This clonotype was observed a handful of times. The chain is built from TRBV12-3 or TRBV12-4 and TRBJ2-7; D gene unclear. CDR3 length equals 12 residues. V dropped 6 bases and J dropped 7 bases, with 13 bases sitting between them. The CDR3 protein is CASSPLLTEQYF. DNA of the CDR3: TGTGCCAGCAGCCCGCTTCTGACGGAGCAGTACTTC.

This clonotype was seen only once. The rearrangement uses TRBV12-3 or TRBV12-4 and TRBJ2-5; 16 nucleotides match TRBD2. This CDR3 comprises 16 residues. With V trimmed by 6 bases and J by 5 bases, 6 bases remained unmatched. The CDR3 reads CASSTGTSGGAETQYF. CDR3 nucleotides: TGTGCCAGCAGCACCGGGACTAGCGGGGGGGCGGAGACCCAGTACTTC.

The chain recombines TRBV4-1 with TRBJ1-2; D gene ambiguous. Germline V gives CDR1 MGHRA, CDR2 YSYEKL. V gave up 4 bases and J gave up 10 bases, with 19 bases separating them. This CDR3 region has 14 residues. The CDR3 DNA follows: TGCGCCAGCAGCCTACATTATACCCCGGAGAACTACACCTTC. Translation gives CASSLHYTPENYTF.